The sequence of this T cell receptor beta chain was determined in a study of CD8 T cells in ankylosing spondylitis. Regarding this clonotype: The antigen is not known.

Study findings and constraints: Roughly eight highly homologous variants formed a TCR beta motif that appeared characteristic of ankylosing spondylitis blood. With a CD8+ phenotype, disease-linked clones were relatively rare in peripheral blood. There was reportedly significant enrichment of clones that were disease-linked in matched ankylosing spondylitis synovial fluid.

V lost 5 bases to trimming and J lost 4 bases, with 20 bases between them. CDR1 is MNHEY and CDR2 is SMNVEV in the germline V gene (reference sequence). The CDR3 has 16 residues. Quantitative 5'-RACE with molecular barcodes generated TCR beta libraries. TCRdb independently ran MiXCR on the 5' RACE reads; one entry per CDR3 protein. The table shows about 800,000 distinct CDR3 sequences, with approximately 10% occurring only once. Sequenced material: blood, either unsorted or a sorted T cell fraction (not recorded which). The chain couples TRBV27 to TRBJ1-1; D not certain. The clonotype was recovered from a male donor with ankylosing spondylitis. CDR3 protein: CASSPLRTATSTEAFF. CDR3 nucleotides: TGTGCCAGCAGTCCACTACGCACAGCCACCTCCACTGAAGCTTTCTTT.